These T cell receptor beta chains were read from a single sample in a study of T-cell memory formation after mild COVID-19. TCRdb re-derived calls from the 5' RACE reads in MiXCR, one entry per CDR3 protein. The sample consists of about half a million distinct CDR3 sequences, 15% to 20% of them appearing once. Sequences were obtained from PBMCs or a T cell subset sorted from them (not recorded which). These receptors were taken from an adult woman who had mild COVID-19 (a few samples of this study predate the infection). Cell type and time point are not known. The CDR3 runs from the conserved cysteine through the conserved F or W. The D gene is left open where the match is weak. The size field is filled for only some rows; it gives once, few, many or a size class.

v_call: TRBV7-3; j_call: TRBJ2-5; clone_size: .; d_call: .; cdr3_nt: TGTGCCAGCAGCCCAGGGGTGTCGTACCAAGAGACCCAGTACTTC; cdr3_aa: CASSPGVSYQETQYF
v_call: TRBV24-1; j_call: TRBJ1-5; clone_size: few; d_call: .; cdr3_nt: TGTGCCACCAGTGATGGCGGCAGGGTAAGCAATCAGCCCCAGCATTTT; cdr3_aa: CATSDGGRVSNQPQHF
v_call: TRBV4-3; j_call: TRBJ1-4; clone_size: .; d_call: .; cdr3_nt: TGCGCCAGCAGCCAAGATGTGAGTGAAAAACTGTTTTTT; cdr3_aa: CASSQDVSEKLFF
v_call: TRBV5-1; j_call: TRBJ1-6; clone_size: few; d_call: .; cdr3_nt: TGCGCCAGCAGCGGAACTGCAGGGCTCAATTCACCCCTCCACTTT; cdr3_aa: CASSGTAGLNSPLHF
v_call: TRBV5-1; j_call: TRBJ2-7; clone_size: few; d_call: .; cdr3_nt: TGCGCCAGCAGCTTGGAGAACCCCTACGAGCAGTACTTC; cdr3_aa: CASSLENPYEQYF
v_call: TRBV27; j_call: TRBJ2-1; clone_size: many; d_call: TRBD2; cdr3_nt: TGTGCCAGCAGAGGACTAGCGGGGACCAATGAGCAGTTCTTC; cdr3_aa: CASRGLAGTNEQFF
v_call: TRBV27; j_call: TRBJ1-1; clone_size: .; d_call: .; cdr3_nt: TGTGCCAGCAGTTTAATAAGGGATTTGAGCACTGAAGCTTTCTTT; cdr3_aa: CASSLIRDLSTEAFF
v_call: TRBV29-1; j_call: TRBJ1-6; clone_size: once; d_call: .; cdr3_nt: TGCAGCGTTGGAGGGGGGGCCGGGTCACCCCTCCACTTT; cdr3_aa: CSVGGGAGSPLHF
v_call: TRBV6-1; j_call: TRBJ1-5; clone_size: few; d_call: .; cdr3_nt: TGTGCCAGCGCAGGGTTTAGCAATCAGCCCCAGCATTTT; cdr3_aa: CASAGFSNQPQHF
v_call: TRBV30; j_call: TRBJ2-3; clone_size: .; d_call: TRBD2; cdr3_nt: TGTGCCTGCCAGAGAGCGGGAGCCCTCACAGATACGCAGTATTTT; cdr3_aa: CACQRAGALTDTQYF
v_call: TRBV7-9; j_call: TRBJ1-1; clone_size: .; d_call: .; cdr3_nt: TGTGCCAGCAGCTTAGGCCGATTACCTGAAGCTTTCTTT; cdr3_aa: CASSLGRLPEAFF
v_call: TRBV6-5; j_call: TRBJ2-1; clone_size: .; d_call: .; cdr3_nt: TGTGCCAGCAGAGTAGGGACACAGAACAATGAGCAGTTCTTC; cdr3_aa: CASRVGTQNNEQFF